Reported below is one TCR beta chain. Repertoires were generated with immunoSEQ multiplex PCR, while TCRdb's copy carries only in-frame clones and drops some. The table includes about 480,000 clones, more than 85% detected once. The data were taken from a study of blood T cell repertoires in COVID-19. Sequenced sample: peripheral blood. This clonotype was obtained from a woman in her 30s with acute or convalescent COVID-19.

In nucleotides, the CDR3 is TGTGCCAGTAGTATAAGCTGGGGGGGGCCGGATGAGCAGTTCTTC. Translating gives CASSISWGGPDEQFF. The chain recombines TRBV19 with TRBJ2-1, with D possibly being TRBD2 (7 bases). The CDR3 has 15 residues. V was clipped by 2 bases and J by 8 bases, with 16 bases between them. Germline CDR1 reads LNHDA; CDR2 reads SQIVND (reference sequence).